A selection of T cell receptor beta chains follows, all from one sample in a study of Ad26.COV2.S vaccination and SARS-CoV-2 variants. Sequencing used immunoSEQ multiplex PCR; TCRdb keeps in-frame clones, though not all of them. The repertoire holds hundreds of thousands of clones, with 90% to 95% as singletons. This sample comprised peripheral blood, obtained after recovery from COVID-19. All receptors derive from a human donor who had recovered from COVID-19. Each CDR3 is given with its conserved first and last residue. A D gene is named only where the DNA matches it firmly. Expanded clones are given a class, and other clones once, few, many or no size at all.

TRBD2	.	TRBV6-1	TRBJ2-3	CASSEIAGDGDTQYF	TGTGCCAGCAGTGAGATAGCGGGGGATGGAGATACGCAGTATTTT
.	.	TRBV7-2	TRBJ1-6	CASSLVNRAGSSYNSPLHF	TGTGCCAGCAGCTTGGTCAATCGGGCAGGAAGCTCCTATAATTCACCCCTCCACTTT
.	.	TRBV9	TRBJ1-2	CASSGSRDGGYGYTF	TGTGCCAGCAGCGGATCACGGGACGGAGGATATGGCTACACCTTC
.	.	TRBV3-1/TRBV3-2	TRBJ2-5	CASSQVSGLQETQYF	TGTGCCAGCAGCCAAGTAAGCGGCCTCCAAGAGACCCAGTACTTC
.	.	TRBV4-1	TRBJ1-3	CASSQGRGSGNTIYF	TGCGCCAGCAGCCAAGGGAGGGGCTCTGGAAACACCATATATTTT
.	.	TRBV4-2	TRBJ2-3	CASSQGAMGWGLTGGDLDTQYF	TGTGCCAGCAGCCAGGGTGCAATGGGTTGGGGGTTGACAGGTGGGGATTTGGATACGCAGTATTTT
.	.	TRBV3-1/TRBV3-2	TRBJ2-1	CASSQDGLYYNEQFF	TGTGCCAGCAGCCAGGATGGACTCTACTACAATGAGCAGTTCTTC
.	.	TRBV4-1	TRBJ2-2	CASSQRVASEANTGELFF	TGCGCCAGCAGCCAAAGGGTAGCATCCGAGGCGAACACCGGGGAGCTGTTTTTT
.	.	TRBV4-1	TRBJ2-1	CASSPQPGKAYNEQFF	TGCGCCAGCAGCCCACAACCCGGGAAGGCGTACAATGAGCAGTTCTTC
TRBD1	.	TRBV7-9	TRBJ1-2	CASSLGGQGHYGYTF	TGTGCCAGCAGCTTAGGAGGACAGGGACACTATGGCTACACCTTC
.	.	TRBV5-1	TRBJ2-7	CASSLPGNEQYF	TGCGCCAGCAGCTTGCCAGGCAACGAGCAGTACTTC
TRBD1	once	TRBV5-6	TRBJ1-6	CASSAGTGGSPLHF	TGTGCCAGCAGCGCCGGGACAGGGGGTTCACCCCTCCACTTT
.	once	TRBV10-3	TRBJ1-1	CAISEFGGNTEAFF	TGTGCCATCAGTGAGTTCGGCGGGAACACTGAAGCTTTCTTT
.	.	TRBV6-5	TRBJ1-2	CASRTAPYGYTF	TGTGCCAGCAGGACAGCTCCCTATGGCTACACCTTC
.	.	TRBV20-1	TRBJ2-1	CSAGEATSPVNEQFF	TGCAGTGCTGGTGAAGCTACGTCCCCAGTGAATGAGCAGTTCTTC
TRBD2	.	TRBV4-2	TRBJ2-5	CASSLGLAGQETQYF	TGTGCCAGCAGCCTCGGACTAGCGGGGCAAGAGACCCAGTACTTC